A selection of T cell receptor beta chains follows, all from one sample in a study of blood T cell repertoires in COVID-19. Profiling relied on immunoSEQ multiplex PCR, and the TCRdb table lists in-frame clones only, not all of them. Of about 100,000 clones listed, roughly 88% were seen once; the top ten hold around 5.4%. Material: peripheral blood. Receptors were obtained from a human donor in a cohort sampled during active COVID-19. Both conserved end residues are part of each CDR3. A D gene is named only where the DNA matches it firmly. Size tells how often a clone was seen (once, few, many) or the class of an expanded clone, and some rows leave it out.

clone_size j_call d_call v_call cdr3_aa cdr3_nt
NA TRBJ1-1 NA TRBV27 CASSSLRGGTEAFF TGTGCCAGCTCCTCCCTAAGGGGGGGAACTGAAGCTTTCTTT
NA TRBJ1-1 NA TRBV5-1 CASSPGGGYTEAFF TGCGCCAGCAGCCCGGGGGGTGGCTACACTGAAGCTTTCTTT
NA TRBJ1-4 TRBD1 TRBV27 CASRSTLRQGAREKLFF TGTGCCAGCAGGAGCACCTTAAGACAGGGGGCGCGTGAAAAACTGTTTTTT
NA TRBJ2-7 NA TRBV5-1 CASSTTLDEQYF TGCGCCAGCAGCACTACTCTGGACGAGCAGTACTTC
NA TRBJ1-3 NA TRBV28 CASSLYFGEGDF TGTGCCAGCAGTTTATATTTCGGGGAGGGAGATTTT
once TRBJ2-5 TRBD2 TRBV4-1 CASSQDGRAGQETQYF TGCGCCAGCAGCCAAGATGGTAGAGCGGGGCAAGAGACCCAGTACTTC
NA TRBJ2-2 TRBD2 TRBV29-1 CSAEMRGGLVQNTGELFF TGCAGCGCCGAGATGCGGGGGGGATTAGTCCAGAACACCGGGGAGCTGTTTTTT
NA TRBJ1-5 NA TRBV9 CASTRDGNQPQHF TGTGCCAGCACCAGGGATGGCAATCAGCCCCAGCATTTT
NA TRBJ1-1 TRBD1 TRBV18 CASSPPSGGNTEAFF TGTGCCAGCTCACCACCATCAGGGGGTAACACTGAAGCTTTCTTT
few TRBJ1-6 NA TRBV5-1 CASSLAEGSPLHF TGCGCCAGCAGCTTGGCCGAGGGTTCACCCCTCCACTTT
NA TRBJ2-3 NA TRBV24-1 CATSEVADTQYF TGTGCCACCAGTGAGGTAGCAGATACGCAGTATTTT
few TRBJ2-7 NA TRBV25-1 CARNRVHPYEQYF TGTGCCAGAAACAGGGTTCATCCCTACGAGCAGTACTTC
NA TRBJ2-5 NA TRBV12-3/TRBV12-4 CATRRGHQETQYF TGTGCCACCCGGAGGGGACACCAAGAGACCCAGTACTTC
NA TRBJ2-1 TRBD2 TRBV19 CASTSSGSKNEQFF TGTGCCAGTACGTCTAGCGGGAGTAAGAATGAGCAGTTCTTC
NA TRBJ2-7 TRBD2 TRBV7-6 CASSPEVSGGLGYYEQYF TGTGCCAGCAGCCCAGAGGTGTCGGGGGGTCTCGGATATTACGAGCAGTACTTC
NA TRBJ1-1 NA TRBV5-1 CASSLVQGWAEAFF TGCGCCAGCAGCTTGGTGCAGGGATGGGCTGAAGCTTTCTTT
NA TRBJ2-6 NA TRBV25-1 CASSDDRSSGANVLTF TGTGCCAGCAGTGATGACAGGAGCTCTGGGGCCAACGTCCTGACTTTC
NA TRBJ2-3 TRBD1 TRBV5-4 CASSQTGQTTDTQYF TGTGCCAGCAGCCAAACGGGACAGACCACAGATACGCAGTATTTT
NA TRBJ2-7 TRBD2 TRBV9 CASSVGGLAGYEQYF TGTGCCAGCAGCGTAGGGGGACTAGCGGGCTACGAGCAGTACTTC
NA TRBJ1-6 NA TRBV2 CASSQGRTMYNSPLHF TGTGCCAGCAGTCAGGGTCGTACGATGTATAATTCACCCCTCCACTTT
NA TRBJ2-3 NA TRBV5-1 CASSFEANTDTQYF TGCGCCAGCAGCTTTGAAGCAAACACAGATACGCAGTATTTT
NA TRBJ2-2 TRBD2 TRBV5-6 CASSPGLAGGVNTGELFF TGTGCCAGCAGCCCCGGACTAGCGGGAGGGGTGAACACCGGGGAGCTGTTTTTT
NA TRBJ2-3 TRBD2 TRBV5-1 CASSLGSGTSTDTQYF TGCGCCAGCAGCTTGGGGAGCGGGACTAGCACAGATACGCAGTATTTT
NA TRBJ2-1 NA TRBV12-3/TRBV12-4 CASSLFRYSEQFF TGTGCCAGCAGTTTATTCAGGTATAGTGAGCAGTTCTTC
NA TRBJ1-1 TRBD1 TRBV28 CASSFRHRGMNTEAFF TGTGCCAGCAGTTTCCGTCACAGGGGGATGAACACTGAAGCTTTCTTT
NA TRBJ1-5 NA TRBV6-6 CATRGGDYSNQPQHF TGTGCCACCCGGGGGGGGGACTATAGCAATCAGCCCCAGCATTTT
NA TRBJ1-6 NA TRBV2 CASTRDFYNSPLHF TGTGCCAGCACACGGGACTTCTATAATTCACCCCTCCACTTT
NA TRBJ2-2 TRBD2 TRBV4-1 CAAGAGVGSGELFF TGCGCAGCCGGGGCGGGAGTAGGTTCGGGGGAGCTGTTTTTT
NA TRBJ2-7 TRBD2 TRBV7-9 CASSFRTPGLAGKDYEQYF TGTGCCAGCAGCTTCCGGACACCGGGACTAGCGGGAAAAGACTACGAGCAGTACTTC
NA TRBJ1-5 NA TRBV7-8 CASSLRSDLGDFSNQPQHF TGTGCCAGCAGCTTAAGATCCGACCTAGGGGACTTTAGCAATCAGCCCCAGCATTTT
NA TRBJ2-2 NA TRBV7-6 CASSSNTYTGELFF TGTGCCAGCAGCTCCAACACCTACACCGGGGAGCTGTTTTTT
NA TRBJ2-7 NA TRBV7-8 CASSFKDTSSYEQYF TGTGCCAGCAGCTTTAAGGACACAAGCTCCTACGAGCAGTACTTC
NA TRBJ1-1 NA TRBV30 CAWSVGVQNTEAFF TGTGCCTGGAGTGTAGGGGTTCAGAACACTGAAGCTTTCTTT
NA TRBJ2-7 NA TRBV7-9 CASSFGRRESEQYF TGTGCCAGCAGCTTCGGAAGACGGGAGAGCGAGCAGTACTTC
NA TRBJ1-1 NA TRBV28 CASSLPTGGGNTEAFF TGTGCCAGCAGTTTACCGACAGGAGGTGGGAACACTGAAGCTTTCTTT
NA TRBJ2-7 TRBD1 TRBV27 CASNPIQGSYEQYF TGTGCCAGCAACCCCATACAGGGGAGCTACGAGCAGTACTTC